The 25 T cell receptor beta chains below come from one sample, sequenced in a study of human T cells and chemical hapten exposure. In TCRdb, the RACE reads were re-called with MiXCR into one record per CDR3 protein. The sample includes 180,000 or so distinct CDR3 sequences, around 30% seen only once; the top ten take about 2.7%. Time point given: pre-sensitization, week 0. Sample treatment: therapeutic diphenylcyclopropenone sensitization with weekly scalp DPC. The sample was whole blood, taken in connection with sensitization to the hapten diphenylcyclopropenone (DPC). The receptors were gathered from a woman aged 30 to 39 with alopecia areata. Some clones in this sample may be carry-over from other donors' samples.

This chain joins TRBV10-1 and TRBJ1-2; 8 positions agree with TRBD1. Per germline, CDR1 WNHNN and CDR2 SYGVQD (reference sequence). The V segment lost 3 bases and the J segment 2 bases; nucleotides outside the gene matches: 5. This CDR3 region has 15 residues. The CDR3 DNA is TGCGCCAGCAGTGAAGGGGCAGGGGGCAACTATGGCTACACCTTC. Its translation is CASSEGAGGNYGYTF.

A few counts support this clonotype. The chain employs TRBV28 and TRBJ2-3; TRBD2 matches at 12 bases. Trimming took 0 bases from V and 3 from J; bases not matched to a gene: 1. The V gene's germline CDR1 is MDHEN and CDR2 SYDVKM. This CDR3 has 16 amino acids. In DNA form, the CDR3 reads TGTGCCAGCAGTTTATGGACTAGCGGGGGTACAGATACGCAGTATTTT. This codes for CASSLWTSGGTDTQYF.

The J gene is TRBJ2-1, the V gene TRBV29-1, with TRBD1 matching 9 bases. Trimming cost V 6 bases and J 7 bases; bases outside gene matches: 1. This CDR3 spans 11 amino acids. Looked up from germline, CDR1 is SQVTM and CDR2 is ANQGSEA. CDR3 in DNA: TGCAGCGTCGACAGGGGGAATGAGCAGTTCTTC. It encodes CSVDRGNEQFF.

The chain has TRBV12-3 or TRBV12-4 and TRBJ2-7; possible D gene TRBD2, 5 bases. The CDR3 contains 13 residues. The ends were cut back, 10 bases at V and 1 base at J, with 14 bases in the middle. The CDR3 nucleotides read TGTGCCACCACGAGGGCCGAGTCCTACGAGCAGTACTTC. Translation: CATTRAESYEQYF.

CDR3 sequence: CRGGGSNEQFF. The CDR3, as DNA: TGCAGGGGGGGAGGTAGCAATGAGCAGTTCTTC. The chain joins TRBV20-1 to TRBJ2-1; D is possibly TRBD2 (6 bases). Per the germline V gene, CDR1 is DFQATT and CDR2 is SNEGSKA (reference sequence). The CDR3 has 11 amino acids.

This clonotype has a handful of counts. The rearrangement uses TRBV6-6 and TRBJ1-1; weak D call: TRBD1 (5 bases). Per germline, CDR1 MNHNY and CDR2 SVGAGI (reference sequence). V was cut by 2 bases and J by 9 bases, with 10 bases left in between. The CDR3 consists of 12 residues. The CDR3 nucleotides read TGTGCCAGCAGTTACGCCAGGGCTCAAGCTTTCTTT. This translates into CASSYARAQAFF.

This chain links TRBV12-3 or TRBV12-4 with TRBJ2-3; 8 positions agree with TRBD1. The length of the CDR3 is 16 residues. J gave up 2 bases and V 7 bases, and 11 bases lay outside the gene matches. CDR3 sequence: CASTHGQGGHTDTQYF. In nucleotides, the CDR3 is TGTGCCAGCACCCATGGACAGGGCGGGCACACAGATACGCAGTATTTT.

This chain connects TRBV20-1 to TRBJ2-5, with 14 bases lining up with TRBD2. V shed 5 bases, J shed 4 bases, and the junction held 9 bases outside the gene matches. The CDR3 is 16 amino acids. Germline V CDR1 and CDR2: DFQATT, SNEGSKA (reference sequence). The CDR3 sequence is CSAQPGTSGSIETQYF. CDR3 bases: TGCAGTGCTCAGCCCGGGACTAGCGGGAGTATAGAGACCCAGTACTTC.

This clonotype was counted only a few times. This rearrangement joins TRBV28 to TRBJ2-2; D remains ambiguous. The CDR3 is made up of 14 amino acids. V gave up 4 bases and J gave up 4 bases, with 10 bases separating them. The germline V gene encodes CDR1 MDHEN and CDR2 SYDVKM. The CDR3 DNA reads as TGTGCCAGCAGTTCACCCCGTCGCACCGGGGAGCTGTTTTTT. Encoded protein: CASSSPRRTGELFF.

The V gene is TRBV29-1, the J gene TRBJ2-1; TRBD1 agrees at 9 bases. Germline-derived CDR1 and CDR2 are SQVTM and ANQGSEA. The J segment lost 8 bases and the V segment lost 8 bases, leaving 16 bases of the junction unmatched. The CDR3 extends over 15 amino acids. In DNA form, the CDR3 reads TGCAGCATTACCCCCGGGACAGGGATAAGGGATGAGCAGTTCTTC. Amino acid sequence: CSITPGTGIRDEQFF.

The rearrangement links TRBV20-1 to TRBJ1-1; D uncertain. V shed 0 bases and J shed 2 bases, with 10 bases lying between them. The CDR3 has 14 residues. CDR1 and CDR2 from the germline V gene are DFQATT and SNEGSKA (reference sequence). CDR3 nucleotides: TGCAGTGCTAGAGATCAAAGAGGAAACACTGAAGCTTTCTTT. It encodes CSARDQRGNTEAFF.

V gene TRBV10-3 combines with J gene TRBJ2-5; D possibly corresponds to TRBD1 (6 bases). The CDR3 loop spans 13 amino acids. V gave up 11 bases and J gave up 4 bases, with 17 bases separating them. Germline loops: CDR1 ENHRY, CDR2 SYGVKD. CDR3 sequence reads: CASRGTEGETQYF. Here the CDR3 DNA reads TGTGCCTCCAGGGGCACCGAGGGAGAGACCCAGTACTTC.

A few counts support this clonotype. This chain joins TRBV28 and TRBJ2-1; perhaps TRBD2 as D (6 bases). Germline CDR1 reads MDHEN; CDR2 reads SYDVKM. This CDR3 comprises 13 residues. V was pared by 11 bases and J by 2 bases, with 13 bases between. The CDR3 DNA reads as TGTGCCTTCGGGACGGGGGCCTACAATGAGCAGTTCTTC. It codes for CAFGTGAYNEQFF.

This clonotype turned up a few times. The chain combines TRBV29-1 with TRBJ2-7; 9 bases fit TRBD1. CDR1 and CDR2 (germline): SQVTM, ANQGSEA. The CDR3 has 15 amino acids. V trimming: 0 bases; J trimming: 1 base; junction bases outside the gene matches: 4. The CDR3 protein is CSVEDWDRESYEQYF. CDR3 coding DNA: TGCAGCGTTGAAGATTGGGACAGGGAATCCTACGAGCAGTACTTC.

This clonotype has more than one count but fewer than ten. The rearrangement joins TRBV20-1 to TRBJ1-1; 9 bases are shared with TRBD1. Germline V gene sequence: CDR1 DFQATT, CDR2 SNEGSKA (reference sequence). With 1 base clipped from V and 6 bases from J, the junction kept 9 bases outside the gene matches. The CDR3 totals 15 residues. The CDR3 DNA follows: TGCAGTGCTAGAGCTCCCGGACAGGGGATCTCTGAAGCTTTCTTT. Its protein is CSARAPGQGISEAFF.

This sequence joins TRBV3-1 and TRBJ2-2; D possibly corresponds to TRBD2 (6 bases). The CDR3 runs 14 residues. Germline-derived CDR1 and CDR2 are LGHDT and YNNKEL (reference sequence). The ends were cut back, 2 bases at V and 7 bases at J, with 11 bases in the middle. CDR3 protein: CASSQRELGGELFF. CDR3 sequence (DNA): TGTGCCAGCAGCCAACGGGAGCTTGGCGGGGAGCTGTTTTTT.

The chain links TRBV4-3 to TRBJ2-6; TRBD2 matches 12 bases. The germline V gene encodes CDR1 LGHNA and CDR2 YSLEER. This CDR3 has 20 amino acids. The trim removed 1 base at V and 0 bases at J, leaving 7 bases unmatched. The CDR3 loop reads CASSQGTSGGFSSGANVLTF. The CDR3 coding sequence is TGCGCCAGCAGCCAAGGTACTAGCGGGGGGTTCAGCTCTGGGGCCAACGTCCTGACTTTC.

This clonotype was counted only a few times. V is TRBV5-4 and J is TRBJ1-2, with a possible D match to TRBD1 (5 bases). Per the germline V gene, CDR1 is SGHNT and CDR2 is YYREEE (reference sequence). V gave up 4 bases and J gave up 6 bases, with 19 bases separating them. The CDR3 consists of 15 residues. The CDR3 region has the DNA TGTGCCAGCAGCCCGAGCGAGGGGCTGGTGAATGGCTACACCTTC. It specifies CASSPSEGLVNGYTF.

This clonotype has a handful of counts. The V and J genes are TRBV7-9 and TRBJ1-4, with 10 bases fitting TRBD1. The CDR3 covers 15 residues. The germline gives CDR1 SEHNR, CDR2 FQNEAQ (reference sequence). With 3 bases clipped from V and 5 bases from J, the junction kept 3 bases outside the gene matches. Written as DNA, the CDR3 is TGTGCCAGCAGCTTTAGGGGACAGGGGAATGAAAAACTGTTTTTT. As protein: CASSFRGQGNEKLFF.

The chain carries TRBV2 and TRBJ1-1; TRBD1 might be the D (5 bases). Germline V gene data show CDR1 as SNHLY and CDR2 as FYNNEI. V was trimmed by 2 bases and J by 1 base, leaving 8 bases between them. The CDR3 consists of 14 residues. This CDR3 reads CASSETQGNTEAFF. The CDR3 DNA reads TGTGCCAGCAGTGAAACCCAGGGGAACACTGAAGCTTTCTTT. The full variable domain, completed using reference TRBV2 and TRBJ1-1, is EPEVTQTPSHQVTQMGQEVILRCVPISNHLYFYWYRQILGQKVEFLVSFYNNEISEKSEIFDDQFSVERPDGSNFTLKIRSTKLEDSAMYFCASSETQGNTEAFFGQGTRLTVV.

This clonotype came up many times. V and J are TRBV4-3 and TRBJ1-2; D uncertain. In germline, CDR1 is LGHNA, CDR2 YSLEER. This CDR3 contains 12 residues. V gave up 6 bases and J gave up 8 bases, with 13 bases separating them. CDR3 in DNA: TGCGCCAGCAGTGAGTCGGGCGACGGCTACACCTTC. It translates to CASSESGDGYTF.

The chain's CDR3 is CSASSSGANVLTF. In DNA form, the CDR3 reads TGCAGCGCCTCAAGCTCTGGGGCCAACGTCCTGACTTTC. This chain uses TRBV29-1 with TRBJ2-6, with no clear D. Trimming cost V 7 bases and J 0 bases, with 7 bases left between them. Germline CDR1 is SQVTM and CDR2 is ANQGSEA. The CDR3 has 13 amino acids. Full variable domain (rest looked up from reference TRBV29-1 and TRBJ2-6): SAVISQKPSRDICQRGTSLTIQCQVDSQVTMMFWYRQQPGQSLTLIATANQGSEATYESGFVIDKFPISRPNLTFSTLTVSNMSPEDSSIYLCSASSSGANVLTFGAGSRLTVL.

This chain links TRBV10-3 with TRBJ1-2, with D unclear. This CDR3 is 15 amino acids long. V gave up 2 bases and J gave up 5 bases, with 15 bases separating them. The V gene's germline CDR1 is ENHRY and CDR2 SYGVKD. For the CDR3, the DNA is TGTGCCATCAGTGAGGGAGAGGACCTTGAATATGGCTACACCTTC. It codes for CAISEGEDLEYGYTF.

This clonotype appeared a few times. This rearrangement joins TRBV20-1 to TRBJ1-5; TRBD1 aligns across 7 bases. J was trimmed by 7 bases and V by 5 bases; bases with no gene match: 8. CDR1 is DFQATT, CDR2 SNEGSKA, per germline (reference sequence). This CDR3 comprises 13 residues. The CDR3 DNA sequence: TGCAGTGCTCAAACAGGGGCGGGCCAGCCCCAGCATTTT. It codes for CSAQTGAGQPQHF.

V is TRBV24-1 and J is TRBJ2-1; D possibly corresponds to TRBD1 (5 bases). The germline gives CDR1 KGHDR, CDR2 SFDVKD. The CDR3 consists of 16 residues. V dropped 2 bases and J dropped 6 bases, with 16 bases sitting between them. The CDR3 DNA follows: TGTGCCACCAGTGATTCTCGTGCAGGGCGCCGCAATGAGCAGTTCTTC. Its protein product is CATSDSRAGRRNEQFF.